This T cell receptor (beta chain) appears in the sequencing data of a study of cytomegalovirus exposure and HLA in healthy donors. Study outcomes and limitations: In a later analysis, parvovirus B19, influenza, CMV and Epstein-Barr virus appeared linked to several top co-occurrence clusters.

PCR primers comprised 60 Vbeta and 13 Jbeta primers. Sequenced by immunoSEQ multiplex PCR; TCRdb stores in-frame clones only, minus some. The data contain 190,000 or so clones, 79% of them singletons. On this clone: The antigen is unknown.

The receptor comes from a girl aged 5-17 years in good health and CMV-seropositive. The specimen was PBMCs.

The CDR3 DNA reads as TGCGCCAGCAGCCAGCGGGGGGTTGATGAGCAGTTCTTC. Translation: CASSQRGVDEQFF. The chain is built from TRBV10-1 and TRBJ2-1; 9 bases fit TRBD2. Germline-derived CDR1 and CDR2 are WNHNN and SYGVQD (reference sequence). V gave up 6 bases and J gave up 8 bases; unmatched junction bases: 5. CDR3 length: 13 residues.